This record looks at one T cell receptor (beta chain) sequence and its context. The record originates from a study of blood T cell repertoires in COVID-19. V shed 2 bases and J shed 7 bases, with 9 bases lying between them. This CDR3 comprises 13 residues. In germline, CDR1 is MGHRA, CDR2 YSYEKL. Repertoires were generated with immunoSEQ multiplex PCR, while TCRdb's copy carries only in-frame clones and drops some. The sample contains about 210,000 clones, 82% of which appear only once. The clonotype comes from a woman between 40 and 50 years old with acute or convalescent COVID-19. The sample comprised peripheral blood. The chain combines TRBV4-1 with TRBJ2-1, with D uncertain. The CDR3 DNA reads TGCGCCAGCAGCCAAAGCGAGGCTAATGAGCAGTTCTTC. Translated: CASSQSEANEQFF.